One sample yielded the 17 T cell receptor beta chains listed below, sequenced in a study of T cell responses to AZD1222 COVID-19 vaccine. Assay used: immunoSEQ multiplex PCR; TCRdb lists only in-frame clones, some missing. The sample contains approximately 160,000 clones, approximately 90% of which appear only once. The sequenced sample was peripheral blood, obtained on day 0 of AZD1222 vaccination. These TCRs come from an adult in good health.

The chain employs TRBV14 and TRBJ1-2; 7 bases map to TRBD1. V trimming: 4 bases; J trimming: 0 bases; junction bases outside the gene matches: 5. The germline CDR1 and CDR2 sequences are SGHDN and FVKESK. CDR3 length: 15 amino acids. The CDR3 sequence: CASSRWTGTNYGYTF. DNA of the CDR3: TGTGCCAGCAGCCGTTGGACAGGAACTAACTATGGCTACACCTTC.

The gene calls are TRBV5-1 and TRBJ1-2, with no clear D. The CDR3 runs 13 residues. Germline V gene data show CDR1 as SGHRS and CDR2 as YFSETQ. Trimming shortened V by 4 bases and J by 4 bases, and 11 bases separated the two germline ends. CDR3: CASSPATAYGYTF. For the CDR3, the DNA is TGCGCCAGCAGCCCCGCAACCGCCTATGGCTACACCTTC.

The chain couples TRBV27 to TRBJ1-6, with unresolved D. Germline V lookup: CDR1 MNHEY, CDR2 SMNVEV (reference sequence). The V end was cut by 3 bases, the J end by 6 bases, with 12 bases between. The CDR3 contains 15 residues. The CDR3 nucleotides are TGTGCCAGCAGTTTGGCACTTTTATTTAATTCACCCCTCCACTTT. It specifies CASSLALLFNSPLHF.

This rearrangement joins TRBV19 to TRBJ2-2; D might be TRBD2 (6 bases). This CDR3 has 16 amino acids. Germline-derived CDR1 and CDR2 are LNHDA and SQIVND (reference sequence). V was trimmed by 7 bases and J by 4 bases, leaving 19 bases between them. CDR3 bases: TGTGCCAGTACCTCGGGAGTAGCCCCCCGCACCGGGGAGCTGTTTTTT. It translates to CASTSGVAPRTGELFF.

This clone was picked up one time. The rearrangement joins TRBV2 to TRBJ2-2; a possible D gene is TRBD1 (5 bases). Germline V gene sequence: CDR1 SNHLY, CDR2 FYNNEI. V gave up 6 bases and J gave up 0 bases, with 17 bases separating them. This CDR3 spans 17 amino acids. CDR3 region: CASRGPGKASNTGELFF. The DNA for the CDR3 is TGTGCCAGCAGAGGGCCAGGGAAGGCCTCGAACACCGGGGAGCTGTTTTTT.

This chain uses TRBV7-6 with TRBJ1-1; weak D call: TRBD1 (5 bases). Germline assignment: CDR1 SGHVS and CDR2 FNYEAQ. V was shortened by 6 bases and J by 4 bases, with 18 bases between the two germline ends. This CDR3 comprises 15 residues. The CDR3 bases are TGTGCCAGCAGTGTAGACAGCCCCTTTACCACTGAAGCTTTCTTT. Its translation is CASSVDSPFTTEAFF.

The genes are TRBV28 and TRBJ1-6; D remains ambiguous. V dropped 3 bases and J dropped 11 bases, with 29 bases sitting between them. There are 19 residues in the CDR3. Germline V lookup: CDR1 MDHEN, CDR2 SYDVKM. In nucleotides, the CDR3 is TGTGCCAGCAGTTTTTTGCGGTCCGTGGGGTTAAGTGGGGAAGCACCCCTCCACTTT. Translated: CASSFLRSVGLSGEAPLHF.

The chain combines TRBV30 with TRBJ2-1, with D possibly TRBD1 on 5 matching bases. V was trimmed by 3 bases and J by 4 bases, leaving 7 bases between them. The germline V gene has CDR1 GTSNPN and CDR2 SVGIG (reference sequence). This CDR3 has 12 residues. DNA for the CDR3: TGTGCCTGGAGGAAGGGGTACAATGAGCAGTTCTTC. It yields the protein CAWRKGYNEQFF.

This clone turned up a few times. J is TRBJ2-3 and V is TRBV11-2, with D possibly matching TRBD1 (6 bases). Germline CDR1 is SGHAT and CDR2 is FQNNGV. Trimming left V 1 base short and J 6 bases short, with 8 bases between. There are 13 residues in the CDR3. This chain's CDR3 is CASSLVGADTQYF. The CDR3 DNA is TGTGCCAGCAGCTTAGTGGGGGCGGATACGCAGTATTTT.

The V and J genes are TRBV7-2 and TRBJ2-7, with 9 nucleotides matching TRBD2. V shed 5 bases and J 7 bases; nucleotides not matched to a gene: 9. The CDR3 contains 14 residues. Germline-derived CDR1 and CDR2 are SGHTA and FQGNSA. This CDR3 reads CASSLGLAEGEQYF. CDR3 sequence (DNA): TGTGCCAGCAGCCTGGGACTAGCAGAGGGTGAGCAGTACTTC. Based on the CDR3 plus reference TRBV7-2 and TRBJ2-7, the full variable domain is GAGVSQSPSNKVTEKGKDVELRCDPISGHTALYWYRQSLGQGLEFLIYFQGNSAPDKSGLPSDRFSAERTGGSVSTLTIQRTQQEDSAVYLCASSLGLAEGEQYFGPGTRLTVT.

V gene TRBV20-1 combines with J gene TRBJ2-3; D is ambiguous. Germline loops: CDR1 DFQATT, CDR2 SNEGSKA (reference sequence). Trimming stripped 6 bases from V and 4 bases from J, with 5 bases between. The CDR3 extends over 10 amino acids. This CDR3 is CSAKPDTQYF. CDR3 DNA: TGCAGTGCCAAGCCAGATACGCAGTATTTT.

V is TRBV5-1 and J is TRBJ2-3; perhaps D is TRBD1 or TRBD2 (5 bases each). This CDR3 comprises 14 residues. Germline V gene sequence: CDR1 SGHRS, CDR2 YFSETQ. The germline V and J ends were trimmed by 0 bases and 2 bases, with 7 bases remaining between them. This CDR3 is CASSLAGLTDTQYF. CDR3 bases: TGCGCCAGCAGCTTGGCGGGGCTCACAGATACGCAGTATTTT.

Written as DNA, the CDR3 is TGCGCCAGCAGGGGCGGGACAGGATATGAAAAACTGTTTTTT. This gives the protein CASRGGTGYEKLFF. J is TRBJ1-4 and V is TRBV5-1; 8 bases match TRBD1. Trimming cost V 5 bases and J 6 bases; bases outside gene matches: 6. Germline V CDR1 and CDR2: SGHRS, YFSETQ. CDR3 size: 14 residues.

The V and J genes are TRBV12-3 or TRBV12-4 and TRBJ1-4, with D hard to call. Trimming cost V 5 bases and J 7 bases, with 8 bases left between them. The CDR3 has 12 residues. The CDR3 here is CASSLGREKLFF. CDR3 DNA: TGTGCCAGCAGTCTGGGCCGTGAAAAACTGTTTTTT.

V is TRBV6-5 and J is TRBJ2-3, with a possible D match to TRBD2 (6 bases). This CDR3 has 15 amino acids. The germline V gene encodes CDR1 MNHEY and CDR2 SVGAGI. V lost 4 bases and J lost 5, with 16 bases in between. CDR3 nucleotide sequence: TGTGCCAGCAGTTCCCTGGGGCGGGATGGAGATACGCAGTATTTT. Translated, it gives CASSSLGRDGDTQYF.

J is TRBJ2-1 and V is TRBV24-1; 9 bases align to TRBD2. Trimming took 4 bases from V and 10 from J; bases not matched to a gene: 10. Germline V gives CDR1 KGHDR, CDR2 SFDVKD. The CDR3 loop spans 15 amino acids. The CDR3 sequence: CATSERLAERNEQFF. Written as DNA, the CDR3 is TGTGCCACCAGTGAAAGACTAGCGGAGAGGAACGAGCAGTTCTTC.

The chain uses TRBV7-3 and TRBJ1-6; unclear D gene. The germline gives CDR1 SGHTA, CDR2 FQGTGA. Trimming left V 5 bases short and J 9 bases short, with 14 bases between. The length of the CDR3 is 14 residues. The CDR3 DNA follows: TGTGCCAGCAGCCTCCTTGGGCCAGGTTCACCCCTCCACTTT. Protein product: CASSLLGPGSPLHF.